The rows below give T cell receptor beta chains drawn from one sample of a study of shared clonotypes between healthy human individuals. Sequenced by immunoSEQ multiplex PCR; TCRdb stores in-frame clones only, minus some. This table holds about 1 million clones, roughly 80% found once. The material sequenced was memory CD4+ T cells sorted from blood. Receptors were obtained from a man younger than 35 in good health. The CDR3 runs from the conserved cysteine through the conserved F or W. Fields, in order: D gene, clone size, J gene, V gene, CDR3 protein, CDR3 DNA. D genes are given only for firm matches. Not all rows give a size; the values are once, few, many and, for expanded clones, a class.

D gene: TRBD1
clone size: -
J gene: TRBJ1-2
V gene: TRBV27
CDR3 protein: CASSSRDRGYGYTF
CDR3 DNA: TGTGCCAGCAGTTCCCGGGACAGGGGATACGGCTACACCTTC

D gene: TRBD1
clone size: once
J gene: TRBJ1-4
V gene: TRBV5-6
CDR3 protein: CASSPTGGGKVPLFF
CDR3 DNA: TGTGCCAGCAGCCCGACGGGAGGGGGCAAAGTCCCACTATTTTTT

D gene: TRBD1
clone size: -
J gene: TRBJ1-2
V gene: TRBV7-9
CDR3 protein: CASSLIRTGDYGYTF
CDR3 DNA: TGTGCCAGCAGCCTAATTCGGACAGGGGACTATGGCTACACCTTC

D gene: TRBD1
clone size: -
J gene: TRBJ2-3
V gene: TRBV28
CDR3 protein: CASSWGTETQYF
CDR3 DNA: TGTGCCAGCAGTTGGGGGACAGAGACGCAGTATTTT

D gene: -
clone size: -
J gene: TRBJ1-2
V gene: TRBV13
CDR3 protein: CASSLPRGGSDYGYTF
CDR3 DNA: TGTGCCAGCAGCCTACCCAGGGGAGGGTCCGACTATGGCTACACCTTC

D gene: -
clone size: -
J gene: TRBJ1-3
V gene: TRBV7-9
CDR3 protein: CAYGRSFSSGNTIYF
CDR3 DNA: TGTGCCTACGGGAGGAGTTTTTCATCTGGAAACACCATATATTTT

D gene: TRBD1
clone size: -
J gene: TRBJ2-7
V gene: TRBV7-3
CDR3 protein: CASSSGQDYEQYF
CDR3 DNA: TGTGCCAGCAGCTCTGGACAGGACTACGAGCAGTACTTC

D gene: TRBD2
clone size: -
J gene: TRBJ2-1
V gene: TRBV2
CDR3 protein: CASARAAGGYGEQFF
CDR3 DNA: TGTGCCAGCGCCCGGGCGGCGGGAGGGTACGGCGAGCAGTTCTTC

D gene: TRBD1
clone size: -
J gene: TRBJ1-1
V gene: TRBV5-8
CDR3 protein: CASSTGQFNTEAFF
CDR3 DNA: TGTGCCAGTTCGACAGGGCAATTTAACACTGAAGCTTTCTTT

D gene: TRBD2
clone size: -
J gene: TRBJ2-7
V gene: TRBV14
CDR3 protein: CASSPRGGFNYEQYF
CDR3 DNA: TGTGCCAGCAGCCCTAGGGGAGGGTTTAACTACGAGCAGTACTTC

D gene: -
clone size: -
J gene: TRBJ2-5
V gene: TRBV6-1
CDR3 protein: CASSESSPQQETQYF
CDR3 DNA: TGTGCCAGCAGTGAATCCTCCCCGCAGCAAGAGACCCAGTACTTC

D gene: -
clone size: once
J gene: TRBJ2-5
V gene: TRBV7-8
CDR3 protein: CASRSRPSLWDSLIQETQYF
CDR3 DNA: TGTGCCAGCAGGTCCAGACCATCACTGTGGGACTCCCTGATCCAAGAGACCCAGTACTTC

D gene: -
clone size: -
J gene: TRBJ1-2
V gene: TRBV21-1
CDR3 protein: CASSKRRTSYGYTF
CDR3 DNA: TGTGCCAGCAGCAAAAGGCGCACATCCTATGGCTACACCTTC

D gene: TRBD1
clone size: -
J gene: TRBJ2-7
V gene: TRBV7-9
CDR3 protein: CASSLEDRDYFEQYF
CDR3 DNA: TGTGCCAGCAGCTTGGAAGACAGGGATTACTTTGAGCAGTACTTC

D gene: TRBD1
clone size: few
J gene: TRBJ1-4
V gene: TRBV18
CDR3 protein: CASSPSKNRGPANEKLFF
CDR3 DNA: TGTGCCAGCTCACCAAGTAAGAACAGGGGGCCGGCTAATGAAAAACTGTTTTTT

D gene: -
clone size: -
J gene: TRBJ1-4
V gene: TRBV7-9
CDR3 protein: CASSSYLGTNEKLFF
CDR3 DNA: TGTGCCAGCAGCTCCTACCTTGGGACTAATGAAAAACTGTTTTTT

D gene: TRBD2
clone size: -
J gene: TRBJ2-5
V gene: TRBV7-2
CDR3 protein: CASSLAGTSGGAQYF
CDR3 DNA: TGTGCCAGCAGCTTAGCTGGAACTAGCGGGGGGGCCCAGTACTTC

D gene: -
clone size: few
J gene: TRBJ1-5
V gene: TRBV19
CDR3 protein: CASRVNLDSNQPQHF
CDR3 DNA: TGTGCCAGTAGAGTAAATCTAGATAGCAATCAGCCCCAGCATTTT

D gene: -
clone size: -
J gene: TRBJ2-1
V gene: TRBV11-3
CDR3 protein: CASSLYSPAQYEQFF
CDR3 DNA: TGTGCCAGCAGCTTATACTCGCCAGCTCAATATGAGCAGTTCTTC

D gene: -
clone size: -
J gene: TRBJ2-1
V gene: TRBV7-9
CDR3 protein: CASSPDSGSYNEQFF
CDR3 DNA: TGTGCCAGCAGCCCGGACAGCGGCTCCTACAATGAGCAGTTCTTC

D gene: TRBD1
clone size: -
J gene: TRBJ1-1
V gene: TRBV6-5
CDR3 protein: CASRNRGRTEAFF
CDR3 DNA: TGTGCCAGCAGGAACAGGGGAAGGACTGAAGCTTTCTTT

D gene: -
clone size: -
J gene: TRBJ1-1
V gene: TRBV25-1
CDR3 protein: CASSPRTTRGSTEAFF
CDR3 DNA: TGTGCCAGCAGTCCCCGTACCACTCGGGGGAGCACTGAAGCTTTCTTT

D gene: -
clone size: -
J gene: TRBJ1-2
V gene: TRBV19
CDR3 protein: CASKDRYGYTF
CDR3 DNA: TGTGCCAGTAAAGATCGCTATGGCTACACCTTC

D gene: -
clone size: -
J gene: TRBJ2-7
V gene: TRBV5-4
CDR3 protein: CASSSNTGYEQYF
CDR3 DNA: TGTGCCAGCAGCTCGAATACAGGGTACGAGCAGTACTTC

D gene: -
clone size: once
J gene: TRBJ2-1
V gene: TRBV7-2
CDR3 protein: CASSLGRHNEQFF
CDR3 DNA: TGTGCCAGCAGCTTAGGGCGGCACAATGAGCAGTTCTTC

D gene: -
clone size: -
J gene: TRBJ2-3
V gene: TRBV5-1
CDR3 protein: CASSLALDTDTQYF
CDR3 DNA: TGCGCCAGCAGCTTGGCTCTCGATACAGATACGCAGTATTTT

D gene: -
clone size: -
J gene: TRBJ2-7
V gene: TRBV5-4
CDR3 protein: CASSSRMNRASGEQYF
CDR3 DNA: TGTGCCAGCAGCTCGAGAATGAACAGGGCAAGCGGCGAGCAGTACTTC

D gene: -
clone size: -
J gene: TRBJ1-3
V gene: TRBV2
CDR3 protein: CASKLDSGNTIYF
CDR3 DNA: TGTGCCAGCAAGCTGGACTCCGGAAACACCATATATTTT

D gene: TRBD1
clone size: -
J gene: TRBJ1-2
V gene: TRBV7-9
CDR3 protein: CASRATGSGYTF
CDR3 DNA: TGTGCCAGCAGGGCGACAGGGTCGGGCTACACCTTC

D gene: -
clone size: many
J gene: TRBJ2-2
V gene: TRBV2
CDR3 protein: CASKKGVGTGELFF
CDR3 DNA: TGTGCCAGCAAGAAAGGGGTGGGCACCGGGGAGCTGTTTTTT

D gene: -
clone size: -
J gene: TRBJ1-4
V gene: TRBV7-2
CDR3 protein: CASSLFAVTNEKLFF
CDR3 DNA: TGTGCCAGCAGCTTATTCGCGGTAACTAATGAAAAACTGTTTTTT

D gene: TRBD1
clone size: -
J gene: TRBJ2-1
V gene: TRBV5-1
CDR3 protein: CASSLGQGAYEQFF
CDR3 DNA: TGCGCCAGCAGCTTGGGACAGGGGGCGTATGAGCAGTTCTTC

D gene: TRBD1
clone size: -
J gene: TRBJ1-2
V gene: TRBV7-2
CDR3 protein: CASTYFGQGAYGYTF
CDR3 DNA: TGTGCCAGCACCTACTTCGGACAGGGGGCGTATGGCTACACCTTC

D gene: TRBD1
clone size: -
J gene: TRBJ1-2
V gene: TRBV7-8
CDR3 protein: CASSSRQGARYGYTF
CDR3 DNA: TGTGCCAGCAGCTCCCGACAGGGGGCAAGATATGGCTACACCTTC

D gene: -
clone size: -
J gene: TRBJ2-2
V gene: TRBV10-2
CDR3 protein: CASSPLAFTGELFF
CDR3 DNA: TGCGCCAGCAGCCCCCTAGCGTTCACCGGGGAGCTGTTTTTT

D gene: -
clone size: few
J gene: TRBJ1-4
V gene: TRBV7-9
CDR3 protein: CASSLSRGRGEKLFF
CDR3 DNA: TGTGCCAGCAGCTTATCGAGGGGTAGGGGTGAAAAACTGTTTTTT

D gene: TRBD2
clone size: -
J gene: TRBJ2-3
V gene: TRBV5-1
CDR3 protein: CASSAGTSWTDTQYF
CDR3 DNA: TGCGCCAGCAGCGCTGGGACTAGTTGGACAGATACGCAGTATTTT

D gene: -
clone size: -
J gene: TRBJ2-3
V gene: TRBV5-1
CDR3 protein: CASSFDGPSTDTQYF
CDR3 DNA: TGCGCCAGCAGCTTTGACGGACCTAGCACAGATACGCAGTATTTT

D gene: -
clone size: -
J gene: TRBJ1-2
V gene: TRBV10-3
CDR3 protein: CAISGDEAGYTF
CDR3 DNA: TGTGCCATCAGTGGAGACGAGGCTGGCTACACCTTC

D gene: -
clone size: -
J gene: TRBJ1-6
V gene: TRBV6-1
CDR3 protein: CASSEVHSPLHF
CDR3 DNA: TGTGCCAGCAGTGAAGTACATTCACCCCTCCACTTT

D gene: -
clone size: -
J gene: TRBJ2-6
V gene: TRBV6-1
CDR3 protein: CASSVQDSGANVLTF
CDR3 DNA: TGTGCCAGCAGTGTACAGGACTCTGGGGCCAACGTCCTGACTTTC

D gene: -
clone size: -
J gene: TRBJ2-7
V gene: TRBV30
CDR3 protein: CAWSTGGKTYEQYF
CDR3 DNA: TGTGCCTGGAGCACTGGGGGGAAGACCTACGAGCAGTACTTC

D gene: TRBD1
clone size: -
J gene: TRBJ2-1
V gene: TRBV19
CDR3 protein: CASSVTGGTNEQFF
CDR3 DNA: TGTGCCAGTAGTGTGACAGGGGGCACTAATGAGCAGTTCTTC

D gene: TRBD2
clone size: once
J gene: TRBJ2-1
V gene: TRBV7-6
CDR3 protein: CASSHGTSGIADEQFF
CDR3 DNA: TGTGCCAGCAGCCATGGGACTAGCGGGATTGCGGATGAGCAGTTCTTC

D gene: TRBD1
clone size: -
J gene: TRBJ1-4
V gene: TRBV4-1
CDR3 protein: CASSQGDRGLELFF
CDR3 DNA: TGCGCCAGCAGCCAAGGGGACAGGGGCCTTGAACTGTTTTTT

D gene: TRBD1
clone size: -
J gene: TRBJ1-1
V gene: TRBV11-2
CDR3 protein: CASSSLQGRKTEAFF
CDR3 DNA: TGTGCCAGCAGCTCATTACAGGGGAGGAAAACTGAAGCTTTCTTT

D gene: TRBD1
clone size: -
J gene: TRBJ1-3
V gene: TRBV5-1
CDR3 protein: CASSLAAGQGNTIYF
CDR3 DNA: TGCGCCAGCAGCTTGGCGGCGGGACAGGGAAACACCATATATTTT

D gene: TRBD1
clone size: -
J gene: TRBJ1-5
V gene: TRBV6-1
CDR3 protein: CASGQGAFGNQPQHF
CDR3 DNA: TGTGCCAGCGGACAGGGGGCGTTCGGCAATCAGCCCCAGCATTTT

D gene: -
clone size: -
J gene: TRBJ1-2
V gene: TRBV6-1
CDR3 protein: CASTMTGVYGYTF
CDR3 DNA: TGTGCCAGCACTATGACAGGAGTCTATGGCTACACCTTC

D gene: -
clone size: -
J gene: TRBJ1-5
V gene: TRBV5-1
CDR3 protein: CASSLGQGDGNQPQHF
CDR3 DNA: TGCGCCAGCAGCTTGGGCCAGGGTGACGGCAATCAGCCCCAGCATTTT

D gene: TRBD1
clone size: -
J gene: TRBJ1-6
V gene: TRBV4-3
CDR3 protein: CASSQGQGNSPLHF
CDR3 DNA: TGCGCCAGCAGCCAAGGACAGGGTAATTCACCCCTCCACTTT